This T cell receptor beta chain was captured by sequencing in a study of ipilimumab plus nivolumab after autologous stem cell transplantation. Overall study: Myeloma cases were transplant-naive high-risk or relapsed within 3 years post first autologous transplant.

Sequenced by immunoSEQ multiplex PCR; TCRdb stores in-frame clones only, minus some. Of 43,000 or so clones listed, roughly 90% were seen once; the top ten hold approximately 0.88%. Germline trimming cut 5 bases from V and 7 bases from J; bases unmatched to any gene: 11. The germline V gene has CDR1 SGHVS and CDR2 FQNEAQ. The CDR3 is made up of 15 amino acids. Checkpoint therapy with ipilimumab 1 mg/kg began 14 to 28 days after transplant. The sample here was PBMCs, taken in a trial of ipilimumab plus nivolumab as post-transplant consolidation. This TCR was recovered from a male donor with multiple myeloma. The chain has TRBV7-8 and TRBJ2-1, with 7 positions matching TRBD1. As DNA, the CDR3 is TGTGCCAGCAGCAAAACCGCCGGGACAGAAAATGAGCAGTTCTTC. This codes for CASSKTAGTENEQFF.